The source of this TCR beta chain is a study of shared clonotypes between healthy human individuals. The overall study: The study used three CD4 naive, three CD4 memory, two CD8 naive and one CD8 memory plate per donor.

Germline V lookup: CDR1 SGHAT, CDR2 FQNNGV. CDR3 size: 15 residues. After removal of 2 bases from V and 5 bases from J, the junction contained 4 bases not matched to a gene. As defined, naive CD8 cells were CD45RO-negative and positively selected for CCR7, with terminally differentiated effector memory CD45RA+ cells excluded. This clone occurred a few times. An even split of each subset's genomic DNA across several immunoSEQ plates was performed. The repertoire was sequenced with immunoSEQ multiplex PCR; TCRdb's copy has only in-frame clones and lacks some. The table records 2 million or so clones, approximately 94% of them present only once.

V is TRBV11-2 and J is TRBJ2-5; 11 positions match TRBD1. The origin of this receptor is a man in his late teens or twenties in good health. Source material: naive CD8+ T cells sorted from blood. The CDR3 spells CASSLIGTGGETQYF. The DNA for the CDR3 is TGTGCCAGCAGCTTAATTGGGACAGGGGGGGAGACCCAGTACTTC.